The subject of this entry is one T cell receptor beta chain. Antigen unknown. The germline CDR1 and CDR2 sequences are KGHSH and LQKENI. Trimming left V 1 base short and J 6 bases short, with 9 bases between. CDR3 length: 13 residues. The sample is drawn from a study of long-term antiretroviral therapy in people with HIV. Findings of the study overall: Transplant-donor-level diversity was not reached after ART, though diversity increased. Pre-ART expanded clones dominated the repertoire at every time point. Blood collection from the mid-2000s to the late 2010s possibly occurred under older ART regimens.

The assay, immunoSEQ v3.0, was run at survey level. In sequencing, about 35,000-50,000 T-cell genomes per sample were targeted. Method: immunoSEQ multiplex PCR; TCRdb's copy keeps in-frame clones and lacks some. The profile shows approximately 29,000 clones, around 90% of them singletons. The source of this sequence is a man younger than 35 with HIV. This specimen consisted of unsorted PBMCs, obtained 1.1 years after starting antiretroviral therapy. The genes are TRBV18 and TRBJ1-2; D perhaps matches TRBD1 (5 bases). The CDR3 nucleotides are TGTGCCAGCTCACCACTTGAACAGGATGGCTACACCTTC. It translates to CASSPLEQDGYTF.